This T cell receptor (beta chain) was found in a study of CD8 T cells in ankylosing spondylitis. TCRdb itself ran the 5' RACE reads through MiXCR, one entry per CDR3 protein. The sample includes 100,000 to 150,000 distinct CDR3 sequences, about 6.5% of them seen just once. The germline gives CDR1 DFQATT, CDR2 SNEGSKA (reference sequence). V gave up 5 bases and J gave up 5 bases, with 22 bases separating them. CDR3 length: 16 amino acids. General observations from the study: Clones that were linked to disease were CD8+ and were relatively rare in peripheral blood. Ankylosing spondylitis blood appeared to be characterized by a TCR beta motif of eight highly homologous variants.

This clonotype was observed many times. Its antigen is unidentified. What was sequenced was blood, either unsorted or a sorted T cell fraction (not recorded which). The sequence was collected from a male donor with ankylosing spondylitis or in good health (not recorded which). This chain uses TRBV20-1 with TRBJ2-1; D may be TRBD1 or TRBD2 (8 bases each). CDR3 DNA: TGCAGTGCTCCCGGAATAGCGGGACAGGTCGACAATGAGCAGTTCTTC. Amino acids: CSAPGIAGQVDNEQFF.